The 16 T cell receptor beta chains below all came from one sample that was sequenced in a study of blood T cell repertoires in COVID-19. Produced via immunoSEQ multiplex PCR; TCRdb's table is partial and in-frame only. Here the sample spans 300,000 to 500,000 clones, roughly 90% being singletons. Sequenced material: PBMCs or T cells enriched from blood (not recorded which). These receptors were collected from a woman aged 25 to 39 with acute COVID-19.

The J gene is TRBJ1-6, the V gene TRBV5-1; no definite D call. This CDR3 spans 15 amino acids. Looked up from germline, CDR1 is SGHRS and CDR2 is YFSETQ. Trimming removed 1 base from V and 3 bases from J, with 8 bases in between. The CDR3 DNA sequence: TGCGCCAGCAGCTTGAAAACGGTCTATAATTCACCCCTCCACTTT. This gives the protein CASSLKTVYNSPLHF.

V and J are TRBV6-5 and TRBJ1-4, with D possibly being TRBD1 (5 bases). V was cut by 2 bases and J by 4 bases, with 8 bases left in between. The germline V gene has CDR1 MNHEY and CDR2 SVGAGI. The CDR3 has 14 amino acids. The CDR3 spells CASSYDSYNEKLFF. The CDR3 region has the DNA TGTGCCAGCAGTTACGACAGTTATAATGAAAAACTGTTTTTT.

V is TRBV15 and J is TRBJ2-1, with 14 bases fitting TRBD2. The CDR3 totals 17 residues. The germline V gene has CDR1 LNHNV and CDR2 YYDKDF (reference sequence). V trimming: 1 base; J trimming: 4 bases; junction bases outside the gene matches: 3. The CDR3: CATSRVRLAGGYNEQFF. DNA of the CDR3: TGTGCCACCAGCAGAGTACGACTAGCGGGGGGGTACAATGAGCAGTTCTTC. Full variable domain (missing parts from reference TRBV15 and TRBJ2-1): DAMVIQNPRYQVTQFGKPVTLSCSQTLNHNVMYWYQQKSSQAPKLLFHYYDKDFNNEADTPDNFQSRRPNTSFCFLDIRSPGLGDTAMYLCATSRVRLAGGYNEQFFGPGTRLTVL.

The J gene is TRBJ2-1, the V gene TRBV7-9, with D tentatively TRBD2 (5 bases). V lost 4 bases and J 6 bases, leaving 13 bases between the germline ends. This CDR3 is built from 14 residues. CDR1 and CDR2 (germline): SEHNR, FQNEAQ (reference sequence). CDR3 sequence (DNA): TGTGCCAGCAGCTCACGAGGGCTGGGCAATGAGCAGTTCTTC. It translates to CASSSRGLGNEQFF. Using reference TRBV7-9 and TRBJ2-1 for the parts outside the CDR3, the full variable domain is DTGVSQNPRHKITKRGQNVTFRCDPISEHNRLYWYRQTLGQGPEFLTYFQNEAQLEKSRLLSDRFSAERPKGSFSTLEIQRTEQGDSAMYLCASSSRGLGNEQFFGPGTRLTVL.

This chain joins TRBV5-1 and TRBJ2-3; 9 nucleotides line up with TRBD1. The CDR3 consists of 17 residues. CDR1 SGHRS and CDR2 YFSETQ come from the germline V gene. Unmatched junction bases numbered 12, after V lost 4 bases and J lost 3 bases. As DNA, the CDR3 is TGCGCCAGCAGCGCCTCGGCGACAGGGGGGGTGACAGATACGCAGTATTTT. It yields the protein CASSASATGGVTDTQYF.

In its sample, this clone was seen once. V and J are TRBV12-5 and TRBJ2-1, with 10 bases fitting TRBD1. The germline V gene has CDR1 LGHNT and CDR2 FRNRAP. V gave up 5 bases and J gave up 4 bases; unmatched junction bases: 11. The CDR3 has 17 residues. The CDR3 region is CASGLPRTGGPYNEQFF. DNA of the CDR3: TGTGCTAGTGGTCTCCCCCGGACAGGGGGACCATACAATGAGCAGTTCTTC.

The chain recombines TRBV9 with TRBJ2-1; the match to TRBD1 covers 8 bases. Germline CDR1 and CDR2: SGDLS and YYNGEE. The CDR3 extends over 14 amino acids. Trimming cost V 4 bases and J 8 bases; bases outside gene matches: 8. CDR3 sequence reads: CASSSRTGNYEQFF. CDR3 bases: TGTGCCAGCAGCTCCCGGACAGGGAACTATGAGCAGTTCTTC. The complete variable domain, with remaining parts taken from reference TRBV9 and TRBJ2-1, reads DSGVTQTPKHLITATGQRVTLRCSPRSGDLSVYWYQQSLDQGLQFLIQYYNGEERAKGNILERFSAQQFPDLHSELNLSSLELGDSALYFCASSSRTGNYEQFFGPGTRLTVL.

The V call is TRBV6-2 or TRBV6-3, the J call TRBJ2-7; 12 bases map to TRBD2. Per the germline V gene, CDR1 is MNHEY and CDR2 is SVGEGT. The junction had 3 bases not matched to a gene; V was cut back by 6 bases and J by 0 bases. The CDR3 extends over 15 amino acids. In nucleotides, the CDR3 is TGTGCCAGCAGCCGACTAGCGGGGGCCTCCTACGAGCAGTACTTC. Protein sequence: CASSRLAGASYEQYF.

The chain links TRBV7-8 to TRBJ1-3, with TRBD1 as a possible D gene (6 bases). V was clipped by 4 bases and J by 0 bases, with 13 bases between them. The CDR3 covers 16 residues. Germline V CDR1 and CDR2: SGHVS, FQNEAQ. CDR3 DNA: TGTGCCAGCAGCTCCACAGGGCCCTTCTCTGGAAACACCATATATTTT. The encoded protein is CASSSTGPFSGNTIYF.

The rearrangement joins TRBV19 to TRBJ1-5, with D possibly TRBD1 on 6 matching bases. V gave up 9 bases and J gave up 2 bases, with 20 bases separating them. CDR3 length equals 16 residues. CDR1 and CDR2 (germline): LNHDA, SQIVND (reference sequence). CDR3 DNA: TGTGCCAGGCCGGTATTGCACAGGGAAGGCAATCAGCCCCAGCATTTT. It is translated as CARPVLHREGNQPQHF.

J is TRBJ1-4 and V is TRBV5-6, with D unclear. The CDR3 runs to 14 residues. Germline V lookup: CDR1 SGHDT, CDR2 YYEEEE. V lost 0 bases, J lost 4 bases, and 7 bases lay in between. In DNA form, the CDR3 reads TGTGCCAGCAGCTTGGGGGAGATTAATGAAAAACTGTTTTTT. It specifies CASSLGEINEKLFF.

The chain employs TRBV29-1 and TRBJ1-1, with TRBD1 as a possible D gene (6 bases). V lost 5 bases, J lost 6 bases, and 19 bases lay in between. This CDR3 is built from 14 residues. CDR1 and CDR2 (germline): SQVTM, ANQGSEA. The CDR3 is CSVPGGGRVPEAFF. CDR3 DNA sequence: TGCAGCGTTCCCGGCGGGGGCAGAGTTCCTGAAGCTTTCTTT.

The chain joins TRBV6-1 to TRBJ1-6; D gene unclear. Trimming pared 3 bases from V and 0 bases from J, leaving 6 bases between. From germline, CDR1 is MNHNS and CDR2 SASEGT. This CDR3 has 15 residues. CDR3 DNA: TGTGCCAGCAGTGATCTGAGCTCCTATAATTCACCCCTCCACTTT. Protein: CASSDLSSYNSPLHF.

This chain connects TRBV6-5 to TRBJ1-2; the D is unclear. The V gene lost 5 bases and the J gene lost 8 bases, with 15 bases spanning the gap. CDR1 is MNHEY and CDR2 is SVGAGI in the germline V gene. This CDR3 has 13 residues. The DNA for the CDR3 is TGTGCCAGCAGTCCCCCGGGAGGGAAAGGCTACACCTTC. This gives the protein CASSPPGGKGYTF.

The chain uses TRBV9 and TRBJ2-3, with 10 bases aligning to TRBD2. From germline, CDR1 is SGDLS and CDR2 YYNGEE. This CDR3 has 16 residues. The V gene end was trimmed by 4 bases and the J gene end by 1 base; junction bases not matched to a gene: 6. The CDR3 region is CASSLAGGFGTDTQYF. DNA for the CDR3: TGTGCCAGCAGCTTAGCGGGGGGCTTTGGCACAGATACGCAGTATTTT.

CDR3 in DNA: TGTGCCACCAGCAGAGAAGGGCTAGCGGGGGGGCTGGAAGAGACCCAGTACTTC. Translated: CATSREGLAGGLEETQYF. The rearrangement links TRBV15 to TRBJ2-5, with TRBD2 matching over 12 bases. This CDR3 has 18 residues. The germline V gene encodes CDR1 LNHNV and CDR2 YYDKDF (reference sequence). With 0 bases clipped from V and 3 bases from J, the junction kept 8 bases outside the gene matches.